The subject of this entry is one T cell receptor beta chain. The CDR3 contains 19 residues. Trimming pared 4 bases from V and 2 bases from J, leaving 22 bases between. Germline V gene data show CDR1 as SGHNT and CDR2 as YYREEE (reference sequence). This sample was taken from a study of T cell changes during pregnancy in multiple sclerosis. Clones were read by immunoSEQ multiplex PCR, and TCRdb kept only the in-frame ones, dropping some. The repertoire has 50,000 to 60,000 clones, about nine tenths of them found once; the top ten carry about 0.28%. The material was CD4+ T cells from peripheral blood mononuclear cells, obtained in the second trimester of pregnancy. V and J are TRBV5-4 and TRBJ2-6; perhaps TRBD1 as D (7 bases). The receptor was isolated from a female donor with multiple sclerosis, enrolled in a pregnancy study. The DNA of the CDR3 is TGTGCCAGCAGCCCCGGAGGTGGCAGGGGGGAGACTGGGGCCAACGTCCTGACTTTC. It translates to CASSPGGGRGETGANVLTF.